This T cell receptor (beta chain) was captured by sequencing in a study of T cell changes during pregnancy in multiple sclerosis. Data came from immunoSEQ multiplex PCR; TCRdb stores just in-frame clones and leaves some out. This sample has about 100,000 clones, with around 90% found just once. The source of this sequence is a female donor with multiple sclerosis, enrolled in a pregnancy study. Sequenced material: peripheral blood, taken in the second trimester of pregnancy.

The CDR3 DNA is TGTGCCAGCAGGACCGGGACAGGAATCGGCTATGGCTACACCTTC. It codes for CASRTGTGIGYGYTF. The chain joins TRBV2 to TRBJ1-2; 8 bases are shared with TRBD1. In germline, CDR1 is SNHLY, CDR2 FYNNEI. This CDR3 spans 15 amino acids. Trimming removed 6 bases from V and 4 bases from J; junction bases left unmatched: 10.